This T cell receptor beta chain was obtained from a study of T cells after yellow fever vaccination. Study summary: SMART-Seq v4 Ultra Low Input prepared libraries from low-cell fractions.

This CDR3 has 16 amino acids. In germline, CDR1 is LNHNV, CDR2 YYDKDF (reference sequence). V shed 3 bases and J 5 bases; nucleotides not matched to a gene: 5. Study-level results: Reappearing after the booster were most of the clones from primary vaccination (around 95% CD4, roughly 86% CD8).

This clonotype was seen many times. Its antigen is not known. TCRdb re-derived calls from the 5' RACE reads in MiXCR, one entry per CDR3 protein. Altogether 300,000 or so distinct CDR3 sequences are present, around 8.1% being singletons, with the ten largest covering approximately 16%. The chain joins TRBV15 to TRBJ2-2; the match to TRBD2 covers 11 bases. The sequencing used PBMCs, collected roughly 45 days after the first yellow fever vaccination. This clonotype originated in a man younger than 35 who received the YFV17D yellow fever vaccine. The CDR3 nucleotides read TGTGCCACCAGCAGGGGGACTAGCGGTGGGACCGGGGAGCTGTTTTTT. It encodes CATSRGTSGGTGELFF. Combining the CDR3 with reference TRBV15 and TRBJ2-2 gives the whole variable domain DAMVIQNPRYQVTQFGKPVTLSCSQTLNHNVMYWYQQKSSQAPKLLFHYYDKDFNNEADTPDNFQSRRPNTSFCFLDIRSPGLGDTAMYLCATSRGTSGGTGELFFGEGSRLTVL.